Shown below are 22 T cell receptor beta chains from a single sample sequenced in a study of T cell repertoires in aging, cancer and after chemotherapy. Multiplex touch-down PCR with TRB-A/B primers amplified rearranged V-D-J TRB sequences. A single record per CDR3 protein comes from TCRdb applying MiXCR to the multiplex PCR reads. The data contain 4,000 to 6,000 distinct CDR3 sequences, 30% to 35% of them seen just once; the ten biggest clones take up around 14%. TCR beta rearrangements were amplified from peripheral blood genomic DNA. The sequencing sample was made of blood. The source of these receptors is a human donor with a blood cancer.

The V call is TRBV27, the J call TRBJ2-7; D may be TRBD2 (6 bases). This CDR3 spans 13 amino acids. V lost 5 bases and J lost 4, with 12 bases in between. Germline values: CDR1 MNHEY, CDR2 SMNVEV (reference sequence). CDR3 in amino acids: CASSPGRPYEQYF. The CDR3 DNA sequence: TGTGCCAGCAGTCCCGGGAGACCTTACGAGCAGTACTTC.

The chain uses TRBV5-6 and TRBJ1-5; D might be TRBD1 (6 bases). V was shortened by 1 base and J by 1 base, with 12 bases between the two germline ends. This CDR3 is 16 amino acids long. Germline V CDR1 and CDR2: SGHDT, YYEEEE. This chain's CDR3 is CASSLNKGVSNQPQHF. In DNA form, the CDR3 reads TGTGCCAGCAGCTTGAATAAGGGGGTAAGCAATCAGCCCCAGCATTTT.

The rearrangement uses TRBV5-1 and TRBJ2-7, with D possibly TRBD1 on 6 matching bases. The CDR3 totals 17 residues. Between the trimmed V and J ends, which lost 0 bases and 1 base, there was a span of 17 bases. Looked up from germline, CDR1 is SGHRS and CDR2 is YFSETQ. The CDR3 reads CASSLGGLRGLSYEQYF. DNA for the CDR3: TGCGCCAGCAGCTTGGGCGGTCTCAGGGGTTTATCCTACGAGCAGTACTTC.

This clonotype qualifies as medium-sized (0.01 to 0.1%). The chain employs TRBV6-5 and TRBJ1-2; a weak D match, TRBD1 (6 bases). Germline CDR1 MNHEY, CDR2 SVGAGI. The CDR3 runs 14 residues. With 7 bases removed from V and 2 bases from J, the gap between germline ends came to 14 bases. This chain's CDR3 is CASTDQGLNYGYTF. The CDR3 DNA reads TGTGCCAGCACCGACCAGGGGTTAAACTATGGCTACACCTTC.

The V and J genes are TRBV4-2 and TRBJ1-4; 8 positions agree with TRBD1. From germline, CDR1 is LGHNA and CDR2 YNFKEQ. The CDR3 is 17 residues long. The V and J ends lost 5 bases and 4 bases, in that order; junction bases with no gene match: 12. CDR3 loop: CASSSFGTGSFNEKLFF. The CDR3 DNA follows: TGTGCCAGCAGCTCTTTTGGGACAGGCTCCTTTAATGAAAAACTGTTTTTT.

The chain has TRBV12-3 or TRBV12-4 and TRBJ2-1; 11 nucleotides line up with TRBD2. The CDR3 has 19 amino acids. J was trimmed by 0 bases and V by 3 bases; bases with no gene match: 10. The DNA for the CDR3 is TGTGCCAGCAGTTTCCCTTCTAGCGGGGGGTGGAGCTCCTACAATGAGCAGTTCTTC. It encodes CASSFPSSGGWSSYNEQFF.

J is TRBJ2-7 and V is TRBV6-5; 8 bases match TRBD1. The CDR3 is 15 residues long. Trimming took 4 bases from V and 4 from J; bases not matched to a gene: 9. Germline loops: CDR1 MNHEY, CDR2 SVGAGI. The CDR3 spells CASSFQPGQVYEQYF. CDR3 nucleotide sequence: TGTGCCAGCAGTTTCCAACCGGGACAGGTTTACGAGCAGTACTTC.

The chain uses TRBV28 and TRBJ2-1; D is unresolved. The germline V gene has CDR1 MDHEN and CDR2 SYDVKM. V shed 2 bases and J shed 6 bases, with 17 bases lying between them. The CDR3 contains 16 residues. Here the CDR3 DNA reads TGTGCCAGCAGTTTACGCCAACCTCAGGTAGCCAATGAGCAGTTCTTC. Amino acids: CASSLRQPQVANEQFF.

This clonotype rates as medium-sized. The chain joins TRBV19 to TRBJ2-5; 7 bases agree with TRBD2. The ends lost 5 bases at V and 5 bases at J; junction bases unmatched: 17. There are 17 residues in the CDR3. The germline V gene encodes CDR1 LNHDA and CDR2 SQIVND (reference sequence). The CDR3 DNA reads TGTGCCAGTAGTCAGTTAAGCGGGGACGGGGGTGAGGAGACCCAGTACTTC. Encoded protein: CASSQLSGDGGEETQYF.

In its sample, this clonotype ranks as medium-sized. The chain is built from TRBV29-1 and TRBJ2-3; 10 positions match TRBD1. The V gene end was trimmed by 1 base and the J gene end by 4 bases; junction bases not matched to a gene: 5. In germline, CDR1 is SQVTM, CDR2 ANQGSEA. The CDR3 is made up of 15 amino acids. The CDR3 DNA is TGCAGCGTTGAAGGCCGGGACAGGGGTCCAGATACGCAGTATTTT. Its translation is CSVEGRDRGPDTQYF.

Points on this clonotype: An end of the junction does not agree with germline; a read error may underlie this. The gene calls are TRBV20-1 and TRBJ1-1, with TRBD1 identical over 11 bases. CDR3 length: 18 amino acids. Looked up from germline, CDR1 is DFQATT and CDR2 is SNEGSKA (reference sequence). The CDR3 reads CSARDISGTGQGDPEAYF. In DNA, the CDR3 is TGCAGTGCTAGAGATATTTCGGGGACGGGACAGGGGGATCCTGAAGCTTACTTT.

This clonotype has more than one count but fewer than ten. This chain joins TRBV20-1 and TRBJ1-6; TRBD1 is a possible D gene (5 bases). Per germline, CDR1 DFQATT and CDR2 SNEGSKA (reference sequence). V was clipped by 3 bases and J by 5 bases, with 17 bases between them. The CDR3 is made up of 16 amino acids. CDR3 sequence: CSASVLGSGNNSPLHF. The DNA for the CDR3 is TGCAGTGCTAGCGTGTTGGGGTCAGGGAATAATTCACCCCTCCACTTT.

The rearrangement joins TRBV20-1 to TRBJ2-3, with TRBD2 matching 9 bases. Germline assignment: CDR1 DFQATT and CDR2 SNEGSKA (reference sequence). The trim removed 2 bases at V and 2 bases at J, leaving 8 bases unmatched. This CDR3 is built from 16 residues. The CDR3 DNA is TGCAGTGCTAGACCCACCGGACTAGCGTTCACAGATACGCAGTATTTT. Translated: CSARPTGLAFTDTQYF.

This clonotype occurred a few times. The genes are TRBV6-5 and TRBJ2-6; 9 nucleotides line up with TRBD2. Per the germline V gene, CDR1 is MNHEY and CDR2 is SVGAGI. The V segment lost 5 bases and the J segment 0 bases; nucleotides outside the gene matches: 11. This CDR3 has 19 residues. The CDR3 loop is CASSRTLAGAPSGANVLTF. The CDR3 bases are TGTGCCAGCAGTAGGACATTAGCGGGGGCCCCCTCTGGGGCCAACGTCCTGACTTTC.

V usage is TRBV11-2 and J usage is TRBJ1-2; TRBD1 aligns across 7 bases. The CDR3 contains 15 residues. The germline V gene has CDR1 SGHAT and CDR2 FQNNGV. The V and J ends lost 5 bases and 7 bases, in that order; junction bases with no gene match: 13. Here the CDR3 reads CASSGPGQRHPGYTF. Here the CDR3 DNA reads TGTGCCAGCAGCGGGCCGGGACAGCGGCATCCTGGCTACACCTTC.

This clonotype came up a few times. The chain is built from TRBV5-1 and TRBJ2-5, with 13 bases aligning to TRBD2. After removal of 4 bases from V and 7 bases from J, the junction contained 10 bases not matched to a gene. The CDR3 covers 16 residues. Germline-derived CDR1 and CDR2 are SGHRS and YFSETQ. CDR3 loop: CASSKGTSGAGVTQYF. CDR3 in DNA: TGCGCCAGCAGCAAAGGGACTAGCGGGGCCGGGGTGACCCAGTACTTC.

The J gene is TRBJ2-3, the V gene TRBV24-1, with D uncertain. Trimming took 2 bases from V and 4 from J, leaving 15 bases between them. The CDR3 is made up of 16 amino acids. Looked up from germline, CDR1 is KGHDR and CDR2 is SFDVKD. CDR3 nucleotides: TGTGCCACCAGTGATTCCCGCCAGACTCGACCAGATACGCAGTATTTT. Translating gives CATSDSRQTRPDTQYF.

This clonotype came up a few times. This chain connects TRBV7-9 to TRBJ1-1, with unresolved D. The CDR3 sequence is 12 residues long. The germline V gene has CDR1 SEHNR and CDR2 FQNEAQ (reference sequence). The germline V and J ends were trimmed by 5 bases and 4 bases, with 8 bases remaining between them. CDR3 sequence: CASSPVGTEAFF. Here the CDR3 DNA reads TGTGCCAGCAGCCCCGTTGGCACTGAAGCTTTCTTT.

In this sample, this clonotype turned up a few times. The chain is built from TRBV27 and TRBJ2-1; no clear D gene. CDR1 and CDR2 from the germline V gene are MNHEY and SMNVEV (reference sequence). V was trimmed by 3 bases and J by 7 bases, leaving 4 bases between them. The CDR3 consists of 11 residues. CDR3 nucleotide sequence: TGTGCCAGCAGTTTGGGGAATGAGCAGTTCTTC. Encoded protein: CASSLGNEQFF.

CDR3 bases: TGTGCCAGTATCACCGGGACAGGGGGCAGGGATGAGCAGTTCTTC. Amino acids: CASITGTGGRDEQFF. The chain employs TRBV19 and TRBJ2-1; 12 bases map to TRBD1. CDR3 length equals 15 residues. Germline assignment: CDR1 LNHDA and CDR2 SQIVND (reference sequence). Trimming removed 7 bases from V and 8 bases from J; junction bases left unmatched: 9.

The gene calls are TRBV12-3 or TRBV12-4 and TRBJ1-2; D possibly corresponds to TRBD1 (6 bases). V was clipped by 6 bases and J by 8 bases, with 16 bases between them. The CDR3 extends over 13 amino acids. The CDR3 reads CASRPSGARGYTF. CDR3 in DNA: TGTGCCAGCAGGCCCTCAGGGGCGCGGGGCTACACCTTC.

This clonotype has more than one count but fewer than ten. This chain uses TRBV5-6 with TRBJ2-1, with TRBD2 matching 7 bases. Germline V gene data show CDR1 as SGHDT and CDR2 as YYEEEE. V dropped 5 bases and J dropped 0; count of bases not matched to a gene: 11. This CDR3 is 17 amino acids long. CDR3 in DNA: TGTGCCAGCAGTCCCCGCTCTAGCGGTTCCTCCTACAATGAGCAGTTCTTC. It codes for CASSPRSSGSSYNEQFF.